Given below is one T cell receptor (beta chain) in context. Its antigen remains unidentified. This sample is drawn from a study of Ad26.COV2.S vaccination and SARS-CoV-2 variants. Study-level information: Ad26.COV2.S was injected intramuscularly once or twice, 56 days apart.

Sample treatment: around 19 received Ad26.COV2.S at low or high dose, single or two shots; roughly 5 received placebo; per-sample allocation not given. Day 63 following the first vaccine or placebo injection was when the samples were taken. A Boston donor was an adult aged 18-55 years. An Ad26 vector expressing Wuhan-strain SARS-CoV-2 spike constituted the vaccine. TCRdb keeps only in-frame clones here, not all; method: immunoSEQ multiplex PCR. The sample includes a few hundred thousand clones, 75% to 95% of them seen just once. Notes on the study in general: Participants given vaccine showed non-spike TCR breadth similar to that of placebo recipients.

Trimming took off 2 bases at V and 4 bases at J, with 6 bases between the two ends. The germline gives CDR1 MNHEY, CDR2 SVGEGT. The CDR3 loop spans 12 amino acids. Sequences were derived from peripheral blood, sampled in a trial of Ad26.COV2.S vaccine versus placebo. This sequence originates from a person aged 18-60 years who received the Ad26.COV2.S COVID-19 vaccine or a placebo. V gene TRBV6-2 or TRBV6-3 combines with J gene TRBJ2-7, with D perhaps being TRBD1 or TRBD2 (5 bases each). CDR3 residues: CASSYGTYEQYF. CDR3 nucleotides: TGTGCCAGCAGTTACGGGACGTACGAGCAGTACTTC.